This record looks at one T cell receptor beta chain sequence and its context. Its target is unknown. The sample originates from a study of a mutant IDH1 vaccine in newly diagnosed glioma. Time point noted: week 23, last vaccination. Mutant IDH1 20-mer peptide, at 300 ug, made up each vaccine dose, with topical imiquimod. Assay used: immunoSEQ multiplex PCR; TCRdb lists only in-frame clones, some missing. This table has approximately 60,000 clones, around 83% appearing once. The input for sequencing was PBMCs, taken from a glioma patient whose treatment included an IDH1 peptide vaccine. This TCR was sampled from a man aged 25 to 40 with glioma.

CDR3 coding DNA: TGCGCCAGCGGACCTGCGGACAGGGCGTACGAGCAGTACTTC. Translation: CASGPADRAYEQYF. The chain has TRBV4-1 and TRBJ2-7; 8 nucleotides line up with TRBD1. This CDR3 contains 14 residues. The V gene end was trimmed by 8 bases and the J gene end by 4 bases; junction bases not matched to a gene: 10. Germline values: CDR1 MGHRA, CDR2 YSYEKL.